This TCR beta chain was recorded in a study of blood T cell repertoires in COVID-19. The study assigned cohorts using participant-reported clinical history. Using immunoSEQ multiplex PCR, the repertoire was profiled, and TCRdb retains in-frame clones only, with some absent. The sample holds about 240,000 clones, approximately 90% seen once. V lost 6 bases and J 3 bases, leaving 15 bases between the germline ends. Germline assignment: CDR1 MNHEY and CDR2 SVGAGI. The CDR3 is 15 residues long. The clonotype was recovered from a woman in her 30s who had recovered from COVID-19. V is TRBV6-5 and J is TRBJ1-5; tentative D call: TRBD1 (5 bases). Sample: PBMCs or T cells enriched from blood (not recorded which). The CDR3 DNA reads TGTGCCAGCAGACCCCCTGGGGACTACAATCAGCCCCAGCATTTT. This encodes CASRPPGDYNQPQHF.